The source of this T cell receptor (beta chain) is a study of identical twins. Study observations and caveats: Surplus twin overlap in beta out-of-frame sequences was less pronounced.

TCRdb redid the calling of the 5' RACE reads with MiXCR, one entry per CDR3 protein. The repertoire holds around 480,000 distinct CDR3 sequences, with approximately 14% as singletons. This clonotype was picked up a small number of times. Antigen unknown. Germline V gene sequence: CDR1 MNHNS, CDR2 SASEGT. The V segment lost 5 bases and the J segment 6 bases; nucleotides outside the gene matches: 10. This CDR3 is 16 amino acids long. This same sample was also part of a study on yellow fever vaccine responses in identical twins.

This sequence joins TRBV6-1 and TRBJ2-2; 9 bases are shared with TRBD1. What was sequenced was CD4+ T cells sorted from blood. The receptor comes from a woman under 30 in good health. CDR3 coding DNA: TGTGCCAGCAGTCAACTGGGACAGGGTATGCCCGGGGAGCTGTTTTTT. It codes for CASSQLGQGMPGELFF.